The 19 T cell receptor beta chains below were found in one sample sequenced in a study of cytomegalovirus exposure and HLA in healthy donors. PCR involved 60 Vbeta and 13 Jbeta primers. Generated by immunoSEQ multiplex PCR, the TCRdb table keeps only in-frame clones and is missing some. The table has 120,000 to 150,000 clones, around 77% seen once. The sample comprised PBMCs. The source is a man younger than 35 in good health and CMV-seronegative.

The V call is TRBV30, the J call TRBJ1-1, with D unclear. Germline V CDR1 and CDR2: GTSNPN, SVGIG (reference sequence). This CDR3 contains 15 residues. Trimming pared 2 bases from V and 4 bases from J, leaving 17 bases between. Written as DNA, the CDR3 is TGTGCCTGGAGTATAGTTCCCACCGTGCTCACTGAAGCTTTCTTT. This gives the protein CAWSIVPTVLTEAFF.

The chain carries TRBV25-1 and TRBJ2-7; D possibly corresponds to TRBD2 (6 bases). Germline CDR1 is MGHDK and CDR2 is SYGVNS. V dropped 5 bases and J dropped 2 bases, with 19 bases sitting between them. The CDR3 contains 16 residues. The CDR3 sequence is CASSSNWGDPTYEQYF. Written as DNA, the CDR3 is TGTGCCAGCAGTTCTAACTGGGGGGACCCTACCTACGAGCAGTACTTC.

This CDR3 reads CASSLPRDSSTDTQYF. DNA for the CDR3: TGCGCCAGCAGCTTGCCCAGGGACAGCAGCACAGATACGCAGTATTTT. The chain carries TRBV5-1 and TRBJ2-3, with 7 bases that match TRBD1. This CDR3 is 16 amino acids long. J gave up 0 bases and V 1 base, and 5 bases lay outside the gene matches. Germline CDR1 and CDR2: SGHRS and YFSETQ.

CDR3 DNA: TGTGCCAGCAAGACAGGGGGCGACTATGGCTACACCTTC. Its protein product is CASKTGGDYGYTF. This chain connects TRBV9 to TRBJ1-2, with 10 bases identical to TRBD1. Germline V CDR1 and CDR2: SGDLS, YYNGEE. V lost 6 bases and J lost 3; bases outside the gene matches: 2. The CDR3 length is 13 residues.

The chain uses TRBV9 and TRBJ1-4; 10 bases align to TRBD1. V dropped 4 bases and J dropped 6; count of bases not matched to a gene: 9. CDR1 and CDR2 from the germline V gene are SGDLS and YYNGEE. The CDR3 is 16 amino acids. DNA of the CDR3: TGTGCCAGCAGCTCTTCACCCGGGACAGGGGATGAAAAACTGTTTTTT. This codes for CASSSSPGTGDEKLFF.

The chain recombines TRBV29-1 with TRBJ1-2; a weak D match, TRBD1 (6 bases). There are 13 residues in the CDR3. Germline CDR1 SQVTM, CDR2 ANQGSEA. Trimming shortened V by 6 bases and J by 2 bases, and 13 bases separated the two germline ends. In DNA form, the CDR3 reads TGCAGCGTCGGCGACAGGCTCAACTATGGCTACACCTTC. It is translated as CSVGDRLNYGYTF.

V gene TRBV5-1 combines with J gene TRBJ2-7; a weak D match, TRBD2 (5 bases). There are 14 residues in the CDR3. The germline V gene encodes CDR1 SGHRS and CDR2 YFSETQ. V was pared by 0 bases and J by 5 bases, with 12 bases between. CDR3 in DNA: TGCGCCAGCAGCTTGGAAATCATGGAGGACGAGCAGTACTTC. It encodes CASSLEIMEDEQYF.

This clone has a single count. The chain recombines TRBV9 with TRBJ2-7, with a tentative D call TRBD2 (6 bases). V lost 3 bases and J 6 bases, leaving 16 bases between the germline ends. The CDR3 consists of 14 residues. Germline V lookup: CDR1 SGDLS, CDR2 YYNGEE. CDR3 DNA: TGTGCCAGCAGCGCACAGGTGTTGGGGGGCGAGCAGTACTTC. This encodes CASSAQVLGGEQYF.

Details on this clone: At one end, the junction sequence differs from germline, possibly due to a read error. The gene calls are TRBV7-9 and TRBJ2-5; TRBD1 might be the D (5 bases). This CDR3 has 14 residues. The V gene's germline CDR1 is SEHNR and CDR2 FQNEAQ (reference sequence). CDR3 region: CSSSSQAYQETQYF. The CDR3 nucleotides are TGTTCCAGCAGCTCACAGGCGTACCAAGAGACCCAGTACTTC.

A word on this clone: The junction differs from germline at one of its ends, possibly a read error. The V call is TRBV30, the J call TRBJ2-1; D may be TRBD2 (5 bases). The CDR3 has 12 residues. Germline CDR1 and CDR2: GTSNPN and SVGIG (reference sequence). The CDR3 nucleotides read TGTGCCCGGAAGGACTTTTCGAATGGGCAGTTCTTC. This sequence encodes CARKDFSNGQFF.

The V and J genes are TRBV7-2 and TRBJ1-6, with D hard to call. CDR3 length equals 15 residues. V was cut by 1 base and J by 7 bases, with 11 bases left in between. Per the germline V gene, CDR1 is SGHTA and CDR2 is FQGNSA. CDR3 nucleotide sequence: TGTGCCAGCAGCTTAGAGGCGGGTGGGAATTCACCCCTCCACTTT. Encoded protein: CASSLEAGGNSPLHF.

The chain has TRBV19 and TRBJ2-3, with 10 bases aligning to TRBD2. The CDR3 length is 16 residues. The germline V gene has CDR1 LNHDA and CDR2 SQIVND (reference sequence). Losses at the gene ends were 3 bases for V and 8 bases for J; bases not matched to a gene: 11. In DNA, the CDR3 is TGTGCCAGTAGTATCGGGCTAGCGGGGGCATCCGGTACGCAGTATTTT. It encodes CASSIGLAGASGTQYF.

The gene calls are TRBV7-9 and TRBJ2-3; a possible D gene is TRBD2 (6 bases). CDR1 and CDR2 (germline): SEHNR, FQNEAQ (reference sequence). Trimming removed 7 bases from V and 2 bases from J, with 10 bases in between. The CDR3 spans 13 residues. CDR3 loop: CASTGGTTDTQYF. The DNA for the CDR3 is TGTGCCAGCACCGGCGGGACCACAGATACGCAGTATTTT.

The gene calls are TRBV14 and TRBJ2-1, with TRBD2 identical over 14 bases. J lost 0 bases, V lost 1 base, and 11 bases had no gene match. CDR1 is SGHDN, CDR2 FVKESK, per germline. There are 21 residues in the CDR3. The CDR3: CASSQATGTSGGLSSYNEQFF. In DNA, the CDR3 is TGTGCCAGCAGCCAAGCGACCGGGACTAGCGGGGGCCTTAGCTCCTACAATGAGCAGTTCTTC. Full variable domain (remainder filled in from reference TRBV14 and TRBJ2-1): EAGVTQFPSHSVIEKGQTVTLRCDPISGHDNLYWYRRVMGKEIKFLLHFVKESKQDESGMPNNRFLAERTGGTYSTLKVQPAELEDSGVYFCASSQATGTSGGLSSYNEQFFGPGTRLTVL.

The gene calls are TRBV5-1 and TRBJ2-7; tentatively, D is TRBD2 (6 bases). Germline CDR1 SGHRS, CDR2 YFSETQ. The ends were cut back, 2 bases at V and 11 bases at J, with 11 bases in the middle. The CDR3 covers 11 residues. The CDR3 coding sequence is TGCGCCAGCAGCTTAGGAGGGTACGAGTACTTC. It specifies CASSLGGYEYF.

The rearrangement joins TRBV19 to TRBJ1-2; the match to TRBD1 covers 7 bases. This CDR3 has 13 residues. V trimming: 7 bases; J trimming: 6 bases; junction bases outside the gene matches: 8. Germline lookup yields CDR1 LNHDA and CDR2 SQIVND (reference sequence). The CDR3 region is CASTPDRVHGYTF. The CDR3 DNA reads as TGTGCCAGTACCCCTGACAGGGTTCATGGCTACACCTTC.

This chain uses TRBV9 with TRBJ1-1; possibly TRBD1 for D (5 bases). CDR1 is SGDLS and CDR2 is YYNGEE in the germline V gene. The CDR3 is 13 amino acids. The V end was cut by 2 bases, the J end by 6 bases, with 11 bases between. The CDR3 region is CASSVSWGAEAFF. The CDR3 nucleotides are TGTGCCAGCAGCGTGTCTTGGGGGGCTGAAGCTTTCTTT.

The chain uses TRBV4-2 and TRBJ2-3; 13 bases map to TRBD2. Losses at the gene ends were 0 bases for V and 5 bases for J; bases not matched to a gene: 2. The CDR3 extends over 16 amino acids. Per the germline V gene, CDR1 is LGHNA and CDR2 is YNFKEQ. CDR3 region: CASSQDRLAGGDTQYF. The CDR3 bases are TGTGCCAGCAGCCAAGATAGACTAGCGGGGGGAGATACGCAGTATTTT.

The chain uses TRBV6-1 and TRBJ2-7; a possible D gene is TRBD1 (6 bases). CDR1 is MNHNS and CDR2 is SASEGT in the germline V gene. This CDR3 has 12 amino acids. V was trimmed by 7 bases and J by 3 bases, leaving 10 bases between them. CDR3 residues: CASITDSYEQYF. For the CDR3, the DNA is TGTGCCAGCATTACGGACAGCTACGAGCAGTACTTC.